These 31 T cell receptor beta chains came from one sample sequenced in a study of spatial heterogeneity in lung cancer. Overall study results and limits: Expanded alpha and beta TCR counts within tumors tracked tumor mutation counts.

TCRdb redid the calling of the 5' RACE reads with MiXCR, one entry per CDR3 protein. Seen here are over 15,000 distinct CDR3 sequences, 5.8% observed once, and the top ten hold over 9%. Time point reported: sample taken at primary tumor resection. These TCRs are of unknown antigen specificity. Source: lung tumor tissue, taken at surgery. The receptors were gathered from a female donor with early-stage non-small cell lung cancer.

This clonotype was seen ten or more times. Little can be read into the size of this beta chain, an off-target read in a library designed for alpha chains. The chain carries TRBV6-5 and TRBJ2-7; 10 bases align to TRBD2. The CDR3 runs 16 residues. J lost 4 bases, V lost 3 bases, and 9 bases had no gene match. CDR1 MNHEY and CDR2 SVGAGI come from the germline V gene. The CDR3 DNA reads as TGTGCCAGCAGTTATGGAAGCGGGAGGGCCGGGTACGAGCAGTACTTC. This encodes CASSYGSGRAGYEQYF.

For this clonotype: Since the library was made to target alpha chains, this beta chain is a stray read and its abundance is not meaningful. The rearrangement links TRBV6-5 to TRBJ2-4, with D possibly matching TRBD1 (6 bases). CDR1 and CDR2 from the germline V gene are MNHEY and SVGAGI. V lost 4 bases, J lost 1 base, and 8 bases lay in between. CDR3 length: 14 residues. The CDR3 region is CASSSTGAKNIQYF. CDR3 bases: TGTGCCAGCAGTTCTACAGGGGCCAAAAACATTCAGTACTTC.

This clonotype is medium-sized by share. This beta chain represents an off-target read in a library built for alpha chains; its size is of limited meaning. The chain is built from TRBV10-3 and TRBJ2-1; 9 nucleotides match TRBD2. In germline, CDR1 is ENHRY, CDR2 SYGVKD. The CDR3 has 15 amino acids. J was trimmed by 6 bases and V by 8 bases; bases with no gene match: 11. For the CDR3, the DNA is TGTGCCATCGCAAAGACTAGCGGAAGGGCCAATGAGCAGTTCTTC. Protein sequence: CAIAKTSGRANEQFF.

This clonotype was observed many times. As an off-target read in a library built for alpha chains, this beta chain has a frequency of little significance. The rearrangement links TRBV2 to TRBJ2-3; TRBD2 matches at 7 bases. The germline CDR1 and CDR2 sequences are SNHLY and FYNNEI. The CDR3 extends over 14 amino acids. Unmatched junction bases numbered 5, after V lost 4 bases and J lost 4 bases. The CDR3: CASSGASGSDTQYF. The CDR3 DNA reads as TGTGCCAGCAGTGGGGCTAGCGGTTCAGATACGCAGTATTTT.

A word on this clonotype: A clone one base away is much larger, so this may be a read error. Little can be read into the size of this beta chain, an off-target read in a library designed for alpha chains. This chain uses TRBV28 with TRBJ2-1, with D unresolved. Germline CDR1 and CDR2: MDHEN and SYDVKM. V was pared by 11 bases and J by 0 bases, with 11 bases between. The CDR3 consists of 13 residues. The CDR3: CAARANSYNEQFF. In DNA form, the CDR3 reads TGTGCCGCCCGGGCTAACTCCTACAATGAGCAGTTCTTC.

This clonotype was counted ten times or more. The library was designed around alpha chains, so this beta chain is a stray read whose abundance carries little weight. This chain's CDR3 is CASSPRPYRTEAFF. DNA for the CDR3: TGTGCCAGCAGTCCCCGCCCGTATCGCACTGAAGCTTTCTTT. This chain uses TRBV12-3 or TRBV12-4 with TRBJ1-1; D ambiguous. V was cut by 5 bases and J by 4 bases, with 14 bases left in between. This CDR3 has 14 amino acids.

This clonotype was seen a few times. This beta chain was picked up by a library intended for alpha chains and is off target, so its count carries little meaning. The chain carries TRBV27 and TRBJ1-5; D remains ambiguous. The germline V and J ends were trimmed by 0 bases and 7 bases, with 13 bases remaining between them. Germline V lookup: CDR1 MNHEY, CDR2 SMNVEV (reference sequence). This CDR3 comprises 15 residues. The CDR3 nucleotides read TGTGCCAGCAGTTTATCCGGACTTCGAACCCAGCCCCAGCATTTT. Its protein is CASSLSGLRTQPQHF.

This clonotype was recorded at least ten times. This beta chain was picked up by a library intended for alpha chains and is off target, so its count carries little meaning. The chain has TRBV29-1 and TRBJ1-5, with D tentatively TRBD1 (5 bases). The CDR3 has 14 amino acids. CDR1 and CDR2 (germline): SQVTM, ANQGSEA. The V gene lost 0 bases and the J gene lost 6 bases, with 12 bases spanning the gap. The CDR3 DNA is TGCAGCGTTGAAGAGGGGCAGGCCGGTCAGCCCCAGCATTTT. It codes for CSVEEGQAGQPQHF.

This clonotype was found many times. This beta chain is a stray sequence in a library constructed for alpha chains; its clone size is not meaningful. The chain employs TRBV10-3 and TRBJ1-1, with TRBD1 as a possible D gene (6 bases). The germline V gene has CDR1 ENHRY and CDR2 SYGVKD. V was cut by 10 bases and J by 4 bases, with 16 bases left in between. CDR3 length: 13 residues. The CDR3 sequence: CATIGQSGTEAFF. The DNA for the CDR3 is TGTGCCACAATAGGACAGTCGGGCACTGAAGCTTTCTTT.

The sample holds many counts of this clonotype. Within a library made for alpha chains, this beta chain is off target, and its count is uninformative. The CDR3 spells CATSRDYSLSGANVLTF. The CDR3, as DNA: TGTGCCACCAGCAGAGATTATTCGTTATCTGGGGCCAACGTCCTGACTTTC. V is TRBV15 and J is TRBJ2-6; D uncertain. This CDR3 is 17 amino acids long. Between the trimmed V and J ends, which lost 0 bases and 1 base, there was a span of 10 bases. Germline CDR1 is LNHNV and CDR2 is YYDKDF (reference sequence).

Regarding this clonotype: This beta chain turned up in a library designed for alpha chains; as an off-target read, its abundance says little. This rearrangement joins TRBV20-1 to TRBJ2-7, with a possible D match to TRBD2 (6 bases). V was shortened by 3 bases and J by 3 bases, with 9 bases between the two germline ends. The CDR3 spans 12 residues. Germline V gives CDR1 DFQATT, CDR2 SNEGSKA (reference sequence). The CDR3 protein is CSASGSFYEQYF. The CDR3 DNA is TGCAGTGCTAGCGGGAGTTTCTACGAGCAGTACTTC.

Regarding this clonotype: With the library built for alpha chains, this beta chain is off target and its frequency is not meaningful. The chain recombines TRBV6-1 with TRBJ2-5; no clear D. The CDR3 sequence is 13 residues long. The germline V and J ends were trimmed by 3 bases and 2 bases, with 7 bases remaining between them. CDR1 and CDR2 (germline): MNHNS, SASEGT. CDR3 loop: CASSDLKQETQYF. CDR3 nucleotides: TGTGCCAGCAGTGACCTTAAACAAGAGACCCAGTACTTC.

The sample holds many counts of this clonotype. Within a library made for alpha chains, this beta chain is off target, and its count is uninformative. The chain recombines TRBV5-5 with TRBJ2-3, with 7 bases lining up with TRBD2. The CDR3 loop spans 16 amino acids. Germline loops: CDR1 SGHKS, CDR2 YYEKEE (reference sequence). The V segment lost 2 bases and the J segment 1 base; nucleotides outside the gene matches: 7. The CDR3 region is CASSFNLAGGTDTQYF. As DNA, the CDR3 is TGTGCCAGCAGCTTCAACTTGGCGGGAGGCACAGATACGCAGTATTTT.

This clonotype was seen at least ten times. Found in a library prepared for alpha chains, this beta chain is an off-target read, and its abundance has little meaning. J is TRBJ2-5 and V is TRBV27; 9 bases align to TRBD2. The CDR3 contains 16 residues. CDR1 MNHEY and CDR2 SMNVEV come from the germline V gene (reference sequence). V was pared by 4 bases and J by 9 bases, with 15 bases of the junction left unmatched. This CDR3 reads CASSYMAAGGLSPQYF. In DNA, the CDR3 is TGTGCCAGCAGTTACATGGCAGCGGGAGGACTTTCGCCCCAGTACTTC.

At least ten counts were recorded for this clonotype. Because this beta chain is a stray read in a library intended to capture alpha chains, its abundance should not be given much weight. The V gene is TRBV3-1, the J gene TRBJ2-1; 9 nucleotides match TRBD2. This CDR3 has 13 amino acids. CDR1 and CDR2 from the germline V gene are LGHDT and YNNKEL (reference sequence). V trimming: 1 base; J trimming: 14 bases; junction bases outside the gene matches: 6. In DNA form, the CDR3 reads TGTGCCAGCAGCCAAGTACTAGCGGGCCAAGAGTTCTTC. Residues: CASSQVLAGQEFF.

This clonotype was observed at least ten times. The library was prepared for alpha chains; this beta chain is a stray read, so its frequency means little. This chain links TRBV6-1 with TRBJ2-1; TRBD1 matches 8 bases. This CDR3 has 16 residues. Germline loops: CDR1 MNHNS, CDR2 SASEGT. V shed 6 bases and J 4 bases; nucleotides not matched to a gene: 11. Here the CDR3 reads CASRGFGQGLYNEQFF. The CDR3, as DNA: TGTGCCAGCAGGGGATTTGGACAGGGCCTATACAATGAGCAGTTCTTC.

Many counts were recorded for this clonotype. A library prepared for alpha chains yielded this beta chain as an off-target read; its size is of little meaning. The CDR3 spells CASSLVGQGEQYF. In DNA form, the CDR3 reads TGCGCCAGCAGCTTGGTGGGTCAGGGGGAGCAGTACTTC. The chain has TRBV5-1 and TRBJ2-7, with D tentatively TRBD1 (6 bases). Deletions cut 0 bases from V and 7 bases from J, with 11 bases between. CDR3 length: 13 residues. The germline V gene has CDR1 SGHRS and CDR2 YFSETQ.

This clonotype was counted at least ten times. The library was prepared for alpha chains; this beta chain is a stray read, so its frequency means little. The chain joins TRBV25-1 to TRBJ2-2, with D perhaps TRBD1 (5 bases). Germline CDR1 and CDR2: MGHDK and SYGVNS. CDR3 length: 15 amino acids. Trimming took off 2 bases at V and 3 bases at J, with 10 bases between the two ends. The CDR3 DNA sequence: TGTGCCAGCAGTGAACAGGGCGTGGACACCGGGGAGCTGTTTTTT. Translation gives CASSEQGVDTGELFF.

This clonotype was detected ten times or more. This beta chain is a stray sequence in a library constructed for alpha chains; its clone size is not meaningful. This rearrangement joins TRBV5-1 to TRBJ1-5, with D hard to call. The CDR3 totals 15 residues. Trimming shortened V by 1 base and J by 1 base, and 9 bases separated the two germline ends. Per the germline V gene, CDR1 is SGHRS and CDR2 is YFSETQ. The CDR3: CASSLSGGSNQPQHF. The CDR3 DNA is TGCGCCAGCAGCTTGTCAGGAGGAAGCAATCAGCCCCAGCATTTT.

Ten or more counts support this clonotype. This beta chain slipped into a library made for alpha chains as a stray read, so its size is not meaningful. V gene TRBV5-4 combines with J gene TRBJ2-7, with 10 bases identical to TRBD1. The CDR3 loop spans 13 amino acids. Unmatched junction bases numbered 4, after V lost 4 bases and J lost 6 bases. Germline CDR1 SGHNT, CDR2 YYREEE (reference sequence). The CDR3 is CASSPGTGVEQYF. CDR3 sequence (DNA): TGTGCCAGCAGCCCCGGGACAGGGGTCGAGCAGTACTTC.

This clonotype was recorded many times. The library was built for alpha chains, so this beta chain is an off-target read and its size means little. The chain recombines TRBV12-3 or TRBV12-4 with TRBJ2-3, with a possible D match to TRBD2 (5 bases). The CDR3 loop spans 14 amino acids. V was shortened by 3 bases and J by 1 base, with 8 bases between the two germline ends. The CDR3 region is CASSFNSGTDTQYF. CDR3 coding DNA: TGTGCCAGCAGTTTTAATAGCGGCACAGATACGCAGTATTTT.

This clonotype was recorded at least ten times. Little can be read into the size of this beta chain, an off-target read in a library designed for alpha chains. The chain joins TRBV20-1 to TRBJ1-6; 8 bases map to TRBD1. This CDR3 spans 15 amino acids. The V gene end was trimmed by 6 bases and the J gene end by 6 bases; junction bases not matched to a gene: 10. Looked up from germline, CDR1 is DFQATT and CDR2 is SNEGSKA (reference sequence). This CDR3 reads CSAPVRQGFNSPLHF. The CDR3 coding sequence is TGCAGTGCCCCCGTCCGACAGGGGTTTAATTCACCCCTCCACTTT.

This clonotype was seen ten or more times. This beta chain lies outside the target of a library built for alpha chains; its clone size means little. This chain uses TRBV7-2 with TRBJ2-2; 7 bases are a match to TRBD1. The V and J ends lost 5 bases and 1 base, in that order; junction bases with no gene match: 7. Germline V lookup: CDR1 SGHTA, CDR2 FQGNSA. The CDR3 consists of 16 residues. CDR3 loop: CASSLTGTVNTGELFF. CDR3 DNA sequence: TGTGCCAGCAGCCTAACCGGGACAGTGAACACCGGGGAGCTGTTTTTT.

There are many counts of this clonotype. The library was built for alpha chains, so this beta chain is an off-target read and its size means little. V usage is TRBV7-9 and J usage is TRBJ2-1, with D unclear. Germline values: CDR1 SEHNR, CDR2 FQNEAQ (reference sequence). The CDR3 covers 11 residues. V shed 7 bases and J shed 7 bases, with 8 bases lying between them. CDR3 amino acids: CASTYENEQFF. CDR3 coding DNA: TGTGCCAGCACCTATGAGAATGAGCAGTTCTTC. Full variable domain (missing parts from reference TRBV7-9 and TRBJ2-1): DTGVSQNPRHKITKRGQNVTFRCDPISEHNRLYWYRQTLGQGPEFLTYFQNEAQLEKSRLLSDRFSAERPKGSFSTLEIQRTEQGDSAMYLCASTYENEQFFGPGTRLTVL.

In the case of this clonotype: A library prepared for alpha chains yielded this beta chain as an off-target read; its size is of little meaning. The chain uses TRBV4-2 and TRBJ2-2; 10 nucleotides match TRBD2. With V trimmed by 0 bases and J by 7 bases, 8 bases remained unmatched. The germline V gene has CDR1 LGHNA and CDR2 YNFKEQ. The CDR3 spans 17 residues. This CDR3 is CASSQDLAGEVNGELFF. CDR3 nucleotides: TGTGCCAGCAGCCAAGATCTAGCGGGAGAAGTAAACGGGGAGCTGTTTTTT.

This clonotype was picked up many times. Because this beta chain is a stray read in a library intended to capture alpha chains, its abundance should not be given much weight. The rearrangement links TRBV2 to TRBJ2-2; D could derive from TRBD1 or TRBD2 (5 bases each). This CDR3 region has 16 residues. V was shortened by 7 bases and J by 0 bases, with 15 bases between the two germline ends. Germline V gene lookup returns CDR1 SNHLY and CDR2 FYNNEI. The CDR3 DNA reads TGTGCCAGCACCCTTCAGGGCGGGTCGAACACCGGGGAGCTGTTTTTT. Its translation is CASTLQGGSNTGELFF.

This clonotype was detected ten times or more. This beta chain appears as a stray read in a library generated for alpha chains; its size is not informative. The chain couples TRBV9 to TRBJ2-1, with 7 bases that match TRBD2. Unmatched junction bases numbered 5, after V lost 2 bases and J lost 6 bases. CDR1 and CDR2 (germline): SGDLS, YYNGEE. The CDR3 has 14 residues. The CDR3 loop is CASSVGTTVNEQFF. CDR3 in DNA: TGTGCCAGCAGCGTTGGGACTACCGTCAATGAGCAGTTCTTC. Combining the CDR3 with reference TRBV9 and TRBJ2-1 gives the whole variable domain DSGVTQTPKHLITATGQRVTLRCSPRSGDLSVYWYQQSLDQGLQFLIQYYNGEERAKGNILERFSAQQFPDLHSELNLSSLELGDSALYFCASSVGTTVNEQFFGPGTRLTVL.

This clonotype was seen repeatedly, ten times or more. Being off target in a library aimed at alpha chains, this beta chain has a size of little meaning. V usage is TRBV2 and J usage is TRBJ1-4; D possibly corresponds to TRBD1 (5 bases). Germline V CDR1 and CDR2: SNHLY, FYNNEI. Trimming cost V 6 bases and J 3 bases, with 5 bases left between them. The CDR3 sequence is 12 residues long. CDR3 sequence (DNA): TGTGCCAGCAGGGGACCTAATGAAAAACTGTTTTTT. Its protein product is CASRGPNEKLFF. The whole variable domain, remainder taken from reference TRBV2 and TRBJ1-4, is EPEVTQTPSHQVTQMGQEVILRCVPISNHLYFYWYRQILGQKVEFLVSFYNNEISEKSEIFDDQFSVERPDGSNFTLKIRSTKLEDSAMYFCASRGPNEKLFFGSGTQLSVL.

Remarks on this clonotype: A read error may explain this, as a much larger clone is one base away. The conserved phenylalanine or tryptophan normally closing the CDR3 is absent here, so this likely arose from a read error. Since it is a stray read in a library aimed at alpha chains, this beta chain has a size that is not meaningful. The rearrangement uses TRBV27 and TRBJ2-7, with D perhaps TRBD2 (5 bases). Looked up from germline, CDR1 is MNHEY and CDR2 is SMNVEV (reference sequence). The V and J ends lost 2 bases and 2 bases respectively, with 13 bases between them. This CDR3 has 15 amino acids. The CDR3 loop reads CASSLMAALAYEQYI. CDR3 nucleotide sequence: TGTGCCAGCAGTTTAATGGCCGCACTAGCCTACGAGCAGTACATC.

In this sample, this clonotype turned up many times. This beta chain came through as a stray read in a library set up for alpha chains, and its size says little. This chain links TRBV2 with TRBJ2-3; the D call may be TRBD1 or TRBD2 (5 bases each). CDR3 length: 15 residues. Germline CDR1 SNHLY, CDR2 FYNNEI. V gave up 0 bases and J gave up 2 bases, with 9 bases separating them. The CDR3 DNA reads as TGTGCCAGCAGTGAAGCCGGGACCCTCACAGATACGCAGTATTTT. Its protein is CASSEAGTLTDTQYF.

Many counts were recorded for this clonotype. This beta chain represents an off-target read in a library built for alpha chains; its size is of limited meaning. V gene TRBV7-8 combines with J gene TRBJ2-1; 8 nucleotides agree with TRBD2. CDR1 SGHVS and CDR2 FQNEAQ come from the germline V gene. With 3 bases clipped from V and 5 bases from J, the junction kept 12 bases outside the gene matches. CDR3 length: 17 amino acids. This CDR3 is CASSLKRPGLGNNEQFF. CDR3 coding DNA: TGTGCCAGCAGCTTGAAGAGACCGGGACTAGGAAACAATGAGCAGTTCTTC.